This T cell receptor (beta chain) was sequenced for a study of blood T cell repertoires in COVID-19. CDR1 is SQVTM and CDR2 is ANQGSEA in the germline V gene. The CDR3 covers 13 residues. V lost 7 bases, J lost 10 bases, and 14 bases stayed unmatched. How the authors handled the data: Amplification of reference gene primers provided the estimated nucleated cell counts. Assay: immunoSEQ multiplex PCR; the TCRdb copy retains only in-frame clones and omits some. That table is the source of V, J and clone size, and D and trimming were worked out from the DNA. This table has 270,000 or so clones, around 89% appearing once.

This TCR derives from a man aged 40-55 years with acute or convalescent COVID-19. The rearrangement joins TRBV29-1 to TRBJ1-1; 8 nucleotides line up with TRBD1. The sequenced sample was peripheral blood. The CDR3 DNA sequence: TGCAGCGCAAGTGGACAGGGATCGGGGTCAGCTTTCTTT. Translating gives CSASGQGSGSAFF.